Below, 32 T cell receptor beta chains from the same sample are listed, as sequenced in a study of a mutant IDH1 vaccine in newly diagnosed glioma. Only in-frame clones appear in the TCRdb table, and some are missing; sequencing was by immunoSEQ multiplex PCR. Of tens of thousands of clones in the sample, approximately 85% were seen once. Regarding time point: baseline, week 1 (first vaccination visit). The treatment: pre-vaccination baseline after standard-of-care therapy. The sample consisted of PBMCs, taken from a glioma patient treated with radiotherapy, temozolomide or both. Source of these receptors: a man aged 50-59 years with glioma.

The table lists this clone with a few counts. This chain connects TRBV19 to TRBJ1-1; D remains unclear. The germline V and J ends were trimmed by 10 bases and 1 base, with 25 bases remaining between them. The CDR3 length is 17 residues. Germline loops: CDR1 LNHDA, CDR2 SQIVND (reference sequence). The CDR3 DNA sequence: TGTGCCACTAAAGAAAGTGGGCCGGGATCTTGGAACACTGAAGCTTTCTTT. Its translation: CATKESGPGSWNTEAFF.

This clone is judged medium-sized. The chain joins TRBV30 to TRBJ1-1; D is unclear. This CDR3 spans 11 amino acids. V shed 3 bases and J shed 1 base, with 3 bases lying between them. Germline V gives CDR1 GTSNPN, CDR2 SVGIG (reference sequence). CDR3 coding DNA: TGTGCCTGGAGGCAGAACACTGAAGCTTTCTTT. It is translated as CAWRQNTEAFF.

The rearrangement uses TRBV6-1 and TRBJ1-5, with a tentative D call TRBD1 (6 bases). CDR1 and CDR2 (germline): MNHNS, SASEGT. This CDR3 has 15 amino acids. Between the trimmed V and J ends, which lost 8 bases and 4 bases, there was a span of 18 bases. DNA for the CDR3: TGTGCCAGCGATCGGGGGCAGGGAATAAATCAGCCCCAGCATTTT. Translated, it gives CASDRGQGINQPQHF.

The chain links TRBV7-8 to TRBJ2-7; 7 bases line up with TRBD1. The CDR3 is made up of 15 amino acids. The germline V gene encodes CDR1 SGHVS and CDR2 FQNEAQ. The trim removed 5 bases at V and 8 bases at J, leaving 15 bases unmatched. The CDR3 protein is CASSPRQGAGNQQYF. CDR3 bases: TGTGCCAGCAGCCCGAGACAGGGTGCTGGGAACCAGCAGTACTTC.

V is TRBV5-6 and J is TRBJ2-3; D is possibly TRBD1 (6 bases). The germline V and J ends were trimmed by 0 bases and 2 bases, with 10 bases remaining between them. This CDR3 contains 15 residues. CDR1 SGHDT and CDR2 YYEEEE come from the germline V gene. CDR3 DNA: TGTGCCAGCAGCTTGGTCGGACAGAACACAGATACGCAGTATTTT. It translates to CASSLVGQNTDTQYF.

V and J are TRBV5-5 and TRBJ1-2; TRBD1 might be the D (5 bases). Germline loops: CDR1 SGHKS, CDR2 YYEKEE (reference sequence). The CDR3 extends over 15 amino acids. Trimming removed 4 bases from V and 3 bases from J, with 16 bases in between. CDR3 in DNA: TGTGCCAGCAGCGCAGCCTGGGGGGGAGACTATGGCTACACCTTC. Translated, it gives CASSAAWGGDYGYTF.

The V and J genes are TRBV7-9 and TRBJ1-4; a possible D gene is TRBD1 (5 bases). Germline CDR1 is SEHNR and CDR2 is FQNEAQ (reference sequence). This CDR3 is built from 15 residues. V gave up 6 bases and J gave up 8 bases, with 19 bases separating them. For the CDR3, the DNA is TGTGCCAGCAGTCGTGAGGGGCGCGGTAACGAAAAACTGTTTTTT. Protein: CASSREGRGNEKLFF.

The J gene is TRBJ2-7, the V gene TRBV29-1; 12 bases match TRBD1. Germline V lookup: CDR1 SQVTM, CDR2 ANQGSEA. V gave up 6 bases and J gave up 6 bases; unmatched junction bases: 9. This CDR3 is 14 amino acids long. CDR3 nucleotides: TGCAGCGTCCGAGGGGGGACAGGGGGCGCCGAGCAGTACTTC. The encoded protein is CSVRGGTGGAEQYF.

This clone has a single count. This chain joins TRBV29-1 and TRBJ1-1, with 7 bases that match TRBD1. Trimming at V came to 7 bases and at J to 0 bases, leaving 8 bases not matched to a gene. CDR1 and CDR2 (germline): SQVTM, ANQGSEA. The CDR3 runs to 14 residues. The DNA of the CDR3 is TGCAGCGCTTTGCCACAGGGGATGAACACTGAAGCTTTCTTT. Its protein product is CSALPQGMNTEAFF.

This chain joins TRBV4-3 and TRBJ2-3; D perhaps matches TRBD2 (6 bases). The CDR3 is 16 residues long. Germline V CDR1 and CDR2: LGHNA, YSLEER. Trimming shortened V by 0 bases and J by 2 bases, and 12 bases separated the two germline ends. The CDR3 DNA reads TGCGCCAGCAGCCAAGATGATAGCGGAGACACAGATACGCAGTATTTT. Residues: CASSQDDSGDTDTQYF.

The chain uses TRBV4-1 and TRBJ1-2; 10 bases align to TRBD1. CDR1 MGHRA and CDR2 YSYEKL come from the germline V gene. This CDR3 region has 14 residues. J gave up 5 bases and V 4 bases, and 4 bases lay outside the gene matches. CDR3 sequence reads: CASSPGTGAYGYTF. The CDR3 region has the DNA TGCGCCAGCAGCCCGGGGACAGGGGCTTATGGCTACACCTTC.

The gene calls are TRBV7-2 and TRBJ1-3, with no clear D. Germline V gives CDR1 SGHTA, CDR2 FQGNSA. The CDR3 is made up of 16 amino acids. V was clipped by 2 bases and J by 2 bases, with 13 bases between them. CDR3 sequence (DNA): TGTGCCAGCAGCTTAAGCCCCCAGGTCGCTGGAAACACCATATATTTT. Translated, it gives CASSLSPQVAGNTIYF. The full variable domain, in which reference TRBV7-2 and TRBJ1-3 provide the parts outside the CDR3, is GAGVSQSPSNKVTEKGKDVELRCDPISGHTALYWYRQSLGQGLEFLIYFQGNSAPDKSGLPSDRFSAERTGGSVSTLTIQRTQQEDSAVYLCASSLSPQVAGNTIYFGEGSWLTVV.

The CDR3 here is CASSSPPGGDGETQYF. The CDR3 coding sequence is TGTGCCAGCAGTTCCCCTCCCGGGGGGGATGGAGAGACCCAGTACTTC. J is TRBJ2-5 and V is TRBV28; 8 nucleotides line up with TRBD2. Germline V gene lookup returns CDR1 MDHEN and CDR2 SYDVKM. J gave up 4 bases and V 4 bases, and 11 bases lay outside the gene matches. The CDR3 has 16 amino acids.

This clone was detected once. For the CDR3, the DNA is TGTGCCAGCAGCCAGATGAGTATGGATGGCTACACCTTC. Protein sequence: CASSQMSMDGYTF. The gene calls are TRBV7-6 and TRBJ1-2; D not certain. The CDR3 is made up of 13 amino acids. V lost 5 bases to trimming and J lost 6 bases, with 13 bases between them. CDR1 SGHVS and CDR2 FNYEAQ come from the germline V gene.

This chain links TRBV30 with TRBJ2-5, with D possibly being TRBD2 (6 bases). V was clipped by 2 bases and J by 1 base, with 8 bases between them. Germline CDR1 is GTSNPN and CDR2 is SVGIG (reference sequence). This CDR3 is 13 amino acids long. CDR3 DNA sequence: TGTGCCTGGAGTCGGGACTCCCAAGAGACCCAGTACTTC. This sequence encodes CAWSRDSQETQYF.

The genes are TRBV7-2 and TRBJ1-3, with D uncertain. The CDR3 has 14 amino acids. With 1 base removed from V and 0 bases from J, the gap between germline ends came to 4 bases. Germline lookup yields CDR1 SGHTA and CDR2 FQGNSA. The CDR3 reads CASSLGGSGNTIYF. CDR3 coding DNA: TGTGCCAGCAGCTTAGGGGGCTCTGGAAACACCATATATTTT.

The chain is built from TRBV27 and TRBJ1-5; no reliable D call. The ends were cut back, 3 bases at V and 9 bases at J, with 12 bases in the middle. CDR3 length equals 13 residues. Germline CDR1 and CDR2: MNHEY and SMNVEV (reference sequence). The CDR3 DNA sequence: TGTGCCAGCAGTTTGCGGCCAATCGGGCCCCAGCATTTT. Encoded protein: CASSLRPIGPQHF.

The chain joins TRBV5-1 to TRBJ1-5; 9 nucleotides align to TRBD1. The CDR3 contains 15 residues. CDR1 and CDR2 from the germline V gene are SGHRS and YFSETQ. V trimming: 4 bases; J trimming: 5 bases; junction bases outside the gene matches: 7. CDR3 region: CASSVGTGKYQPQHF. In nucleotides, the CDR3 is TGCGCCAGCAGCGTTGGGACAGGGAAGTATCAGCCCCAGCATTTT.

V gene TRBV7-9 combines with J gene TRBJ1-1; TRBD1 aligns across 7 bases. There are 15 residues in the CDR3. V was clipped by 1 base and J by 5 bases; unmatched bases: 7. Germline V gene data show CDR1 as SEHNR and CDR2 as FQNEAQ (reference sequence). In DNA form, the CDR3 reads TGTGCCAGCAGCTTAGGGTGGGACAGCTATACTGAAGCTTTCTTT. Translating gives CASSLGWDSYTEAFF.

The rearrangement links TRBV5-1 to TRBJ2-2, with D perhaps TRBD1 (5 bases). This CDR3 is 15 amino acids long. V was trimmed by 3 bases and J by 7 bases, leaving 16 bases between them. CDR1 and CDR2 from the germline V gene are SGHRS and YFSETQ. The CDR3 DNA is TGCGCCAGCAGCTCAACCGGACAAAAAGGCGGGGAGCTGTTTTTT. Translated, it gives CASSSTGQKGGELFF. Full variable domain (rest looked up from reference TRBV5-1 and TRBJ2-2): KAGVTQTPRYLIKTRGQQVTLSCSPISGHRSVSWYQQTPGQGLQFLFEYFSETQRNKGNFPGRFSGRQFSNSRSEMNVSTLELGDSALYLCASSSTGQKGGELFFGEGSRLTVL.

Only a few counts were recorded for this clone. The chain recombines TRBV4-2 with TRBJ1-1, with D tentatively TRBD1 (6 bases). Trimming removed 1 base from V and 3 bases from J, with 12 bases in between. Per germline, CDR1 LGHNA and CDR2 YNFKEQ. CDR3 length: 15 residues. CDR3 nucleotides: TGTGCCAGCAGCCAAGGAACGGGGGCCTACACTGAAGCTTTCTTT. It specifies CASSQGTGAYTEAFF.

The V gene is TRBV30, the J gene TRBJ2-4; D remains unclear. V shed 4 bases and J shed 0 bases, with 16 bases lying between them. In germline, CDR1 is GTSNPN, CDR2 SVGIG (reference sequence). The CDR3 extends over 16 amino acids. As DNA, the CDR3 is TGTGCCTGGAAAAGGCAGGTAAACCTAGCCAAAAACATTCAGTACTTC. Translated: CAWKRQVNLAKNIQYF.

This clone has a single count. J is TRBJ1-1 and V is TRBV5-6, with D possibly being TRBD1 (5 bases). CDR3 length: 13 amino acids. The germline gives CDR1 SGHDT, CDR2 YYEEEE. The ends were cut back, 3 bases at V and 3 bases at J, with 9 bases in the middle. The chain's CDR3 is CASSWGLHTEAFF. DNA for the CDR3: TGTGCCAGCAGCTGGGGACTTCACACTGAAGCTTTCTTT.

The chain joins TRBV29-1 to TRBJ2-7; 7 bases match TRBD2. The CDR3 runs 12 residues. The junction had 10 bases not matched to a gene; V was cut back by 7 bases and J by 7 bases. Germline lookup yields CDR1 SQVTM and CDR2 ANQGSEA. DNA for the CDR3: TGCAGCGCTGAGACTAGCCTCCTTGAGCAGTACTTC. It translates to CSAETSLLEQYF.

The chain is built from TRBV15 and TRBJ2-7; D possibly uses TRBD1 or TRBD2 (6 bases each). CDR1 and CDR2 (germline): LNHNV, YYDKDF (reference sequence). Trimming removed 1 base at V and 5 bases at J, with 15 bases between. The CDR3 sequence is 15 residues long. In DNA form, the CDR3 reads TGTGCCACCAGCAGAGGGGGGGCGGTAAGCGACGAGCAGTACTTC. This sequence encodes CATSRGGAVSDEQYF.

The chain joins TRBV4-1 to TRBJ2-5; 11 bases map to TRBD2. The CDR3 spans 16 residues. CDR1 is MGHRA, CDR2 YSYEKL, per germline. V trimming: 5 bases; J trimming: 2 bases; junction bases outside the gene matches: 7. CDR3 coding DNA: TGCGCCAGCAGCGAACTAGCGGGGGCAATTCAAGAGACCCAGTACTTC. Residues: CASSELAGAIQETQYF.

The chain employs TRBV6-5 and TRBJ2-7; D call uncertain. Germline values: CDR1 MNHEY, CDR2 SVGAGI. Trimming removed 4 bases from V and 2 bases from J, with 9 bases in between. This CDR3 is 13 amino acids long. The CDR3 region has the DNA TGTGCCAGCAGTTGGGCCAGCACCTACGAGCAGTACTTC. It encodes CASSWASTYEQYF.

The genes are TRBV6-6 and TRBJ2-1; D uncertain. The CDR3 sequence is 12 residues long. Germline V gene sequence: CDR1 MNHNY, CDR2 SVGAGI (reference sequence). V lost 5 bases, J lost 5 bases, and 7 bases lay in between. CDR3 nucleotide sequence: TGTGCCAGCAGTCCCACTGACAATGAGCAGTTCTTC. It codes for CASSPTDNEQFF.

The V and J genes are TRBV9 and TRBJ2-3, with D maybe TRBD1 (6 bases). Germline values: CDR1 SGDLS, CDR2 YYNGEE. Trimming shortened V by 0 bases and J by 0 bases, and 11 bases separated the two germline ends. The CDR3 is 16 residues long. The CDR3 region is CASSVGQGISTDTQYF. The CDR3 region has the DNA TGTGCCAGCAGCGTAGGGCAGGGGATTAGCACAGATACGCAGTATTTT.

The rearrangement links TRBV30 to TRBJ1-2; the D is unclear. CDR1 and CDR2 from the germline V gene are GTSNPN and SVGIG (reference sequence). The CDR3 loop spans 13 amino acids. The V end lost 4 bases, the J end lost 8 bases, and 17 bases lay between the germline ends. CDR3 nucleotides: TGTGCCTGGACCGTCCGGGTAGTCTCCGGCTACACCTTC. This gives the protein CAWTVRVVSGYTF.

The chain carries TRBV6-1 and TRBJ2-7; D may match TRBD1 or TRBD2 (6 bases each). CDR1 and CDR2 (germline): MNHNS, SASEGT. The CDR3 is 15 amino acids. With 2 bases removed from V and 2 bases from J, the gap between germline ends came to 13 bases. This CDR3 is CASSETQRGPYEQYF. DNA for the CDR3: TGTGCCAGCAGTGAAACGCAACGGGGGCCCTACGAGCAGTACTTC.

The chain couples TRBV10-3 to TRBJ1-3, with 8 bases that match TRBD1. The CDR3 extends over 15 amino acids. The germline gives CDR1 ENHRY, CDR2 SYGVKD. With V trimmed by 6 bases and J by 2 bases, 6 bases remained unmatched. The CDR3 DNA is TGTGCCATCAGCCCGGGACAGGCTACTGGAAACACCATATATTTT. It is translated as CAISPGQATGNTIYF.